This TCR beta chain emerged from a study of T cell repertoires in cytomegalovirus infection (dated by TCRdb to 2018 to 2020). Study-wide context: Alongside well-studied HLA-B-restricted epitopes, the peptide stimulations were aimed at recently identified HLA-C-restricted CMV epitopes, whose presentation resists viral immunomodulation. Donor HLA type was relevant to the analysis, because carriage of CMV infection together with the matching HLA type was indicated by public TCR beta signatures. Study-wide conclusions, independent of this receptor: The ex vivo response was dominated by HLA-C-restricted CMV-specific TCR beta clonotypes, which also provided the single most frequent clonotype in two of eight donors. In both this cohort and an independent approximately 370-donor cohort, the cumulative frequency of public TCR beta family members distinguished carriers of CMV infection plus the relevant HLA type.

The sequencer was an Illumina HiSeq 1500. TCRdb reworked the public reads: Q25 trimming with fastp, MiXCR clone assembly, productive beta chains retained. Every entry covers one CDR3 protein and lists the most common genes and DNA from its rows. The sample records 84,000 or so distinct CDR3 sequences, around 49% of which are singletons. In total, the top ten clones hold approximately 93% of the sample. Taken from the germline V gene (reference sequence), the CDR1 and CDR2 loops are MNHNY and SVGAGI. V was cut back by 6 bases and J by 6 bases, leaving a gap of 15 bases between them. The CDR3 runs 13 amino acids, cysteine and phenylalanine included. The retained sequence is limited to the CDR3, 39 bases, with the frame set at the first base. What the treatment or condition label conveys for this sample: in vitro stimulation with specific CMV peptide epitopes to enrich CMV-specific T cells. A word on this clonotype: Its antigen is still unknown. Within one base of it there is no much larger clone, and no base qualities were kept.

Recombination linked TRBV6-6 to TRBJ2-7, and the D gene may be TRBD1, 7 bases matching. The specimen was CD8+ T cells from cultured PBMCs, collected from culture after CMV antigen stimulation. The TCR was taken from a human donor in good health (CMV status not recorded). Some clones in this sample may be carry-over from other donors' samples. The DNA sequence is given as TGTGCCAGCAGACCCCCGGGGGACAGCGAGCAGTACTTC. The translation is CASRPPGDSEQYF.